This TCR beta chain was captured by sequencing in a study of siplizumab effects on memory and regulatory T cells. The CDR3 is 17 residues long. J lost 7 bases, V lost 5 bases, and 10 bases had no gene match. Per the germline V gene, CDR1 is SEHNR and CDR2 is FQNEAQ (reference sequence). Method: immunoSEQ multiplex PCR; TCRdb's copy keeps in-frame clones and lacks some. The data hold 85,000 to 130,000 clones, with under 95% observed a single time. The V and J genes are TRBV7-9 and TRBJ2-1; TRBD2 matches 14 bases. This TCR came from a human donor in good health. The sequenced material came from Tregs sorted from blood. The CDR3 is CASSMPGGTSGRNEQFF. CDR3 sequence (DNA): TGTGCCAGCAGCATGCCCGGGGGGACTAGCGGGAGAAATGAGCAGTTCTTC.